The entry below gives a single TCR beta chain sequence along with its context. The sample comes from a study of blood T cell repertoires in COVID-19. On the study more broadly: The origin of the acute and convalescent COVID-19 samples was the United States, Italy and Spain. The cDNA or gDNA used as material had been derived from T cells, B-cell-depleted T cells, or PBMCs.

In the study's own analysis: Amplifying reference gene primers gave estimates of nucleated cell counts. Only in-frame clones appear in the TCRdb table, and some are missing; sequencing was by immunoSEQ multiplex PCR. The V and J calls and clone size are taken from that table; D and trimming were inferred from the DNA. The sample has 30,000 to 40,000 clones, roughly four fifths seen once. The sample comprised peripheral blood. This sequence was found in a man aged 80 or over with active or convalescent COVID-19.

The CDR3: CASSSGEQPQHF. DNA for the CDR3: TGTGCCAGCAGCTCAGGGGAGCAGCCCCAGCATTTT. The V call is TRBV7-9, the J call TRBJ1-5, with TRBD1 as a possible D gene (6 bases). CDR3 length: 12 residues. Trimming removed 4 bases at V and 7 bases at J, with 8 bases between. Germline V gives CDR1 SEHNR, CDR2 FQNEAQ (reference sequence). The full variable domain, completed using reference TRBV7-9 and TRBJ1-5, is DTGVSQNPRHKITKRGQNVTFRCDPISEHNRLYWYRQTLGQGPEFLTYFQNEAQLEKSRLLSDRFSAERPKGSFSTLEIQRTEQGDSAMYLCASSSGEQPQHFGDGTRLSIL.